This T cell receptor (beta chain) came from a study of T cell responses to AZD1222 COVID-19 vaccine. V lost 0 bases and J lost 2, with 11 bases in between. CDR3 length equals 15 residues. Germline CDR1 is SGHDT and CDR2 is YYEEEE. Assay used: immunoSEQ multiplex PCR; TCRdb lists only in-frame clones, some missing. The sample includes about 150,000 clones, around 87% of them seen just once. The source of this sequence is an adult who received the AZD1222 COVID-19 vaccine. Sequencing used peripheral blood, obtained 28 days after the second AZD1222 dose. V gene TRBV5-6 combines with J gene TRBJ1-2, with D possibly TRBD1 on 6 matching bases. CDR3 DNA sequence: TGTGCCAGCAGCTTGGTGCAGGGGTGGAACTATGGCTACACCTTC. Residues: CASSLVQGWNYGYTF.